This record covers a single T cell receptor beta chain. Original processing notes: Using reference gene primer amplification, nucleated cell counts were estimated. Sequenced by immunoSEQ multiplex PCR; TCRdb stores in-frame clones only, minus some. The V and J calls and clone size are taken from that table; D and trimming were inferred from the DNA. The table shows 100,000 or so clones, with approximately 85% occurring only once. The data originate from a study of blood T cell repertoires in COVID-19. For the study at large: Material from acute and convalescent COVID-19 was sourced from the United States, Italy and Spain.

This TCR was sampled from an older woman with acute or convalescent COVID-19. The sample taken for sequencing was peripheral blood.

CDR3 region: CASSSLPGGNTEAFF. The CDR3 nucleotides read TGTGCCAGCAGCTCCCTCCCGGGGGGGAACACTGAAGCTTTCTTT. V is TRBV7-9 and J is TRBJ1-1, with D perhaps TRBD1 (5 bases). The germline V and J ends were trimmed by 4 bases and 1 base, with 13 bases remaining between them. The CDR3 is 15 residues long. Germline values: CDR1 SEHNR, CDR2 FQNEAQ (reference sequence).